Following are 2 T cell receptor beta chains from one sample sequenced in a study of cytomegalovirus exposure and HLA in healthy donors. Assay: immunoSEQ multiplex PCR; the TCRdb copy retains only in-frame clones and omits some. The sample shows 150,000 to 170,000 clones, roughly 90% of them seen only once. The source material was PBMCs. All receptors come from a man aged 18 to 35 in good health and CMV-seropositive.

The chain uses TRBV5-1 and TRBJ2-1; TRBD2 aligns across 9 bases. CDR1 SGHRS and CDR2 YFSETQ come from the germline V gene. V shed 0 bases and J 0 bases; nucleotides not matched to a gene: 10. The CDR3 loop spans 19 amino acids. This CDR3 is CASSLAAAGGESSYNEQFF. DNA for the CDR3: TGCGCCAGCAGCTTGGCGGCAGCGGGGGGCGAGAGCTCCTACAATGAGCAGTTCTTC.

This chain links TRBV7-6 with TRBJ2-2; TRBD1 might be the D (6 bases). This CDR3 is built from 13 residues. V lost 0 bases and J lost 11, with 10 bases in between. Germline CDR1 SGHVS, CDR2 FNYEAQ. In DNA form, the CDR3 reads TGTGCCAGCAGCTTAGCGGACAGTCTAGAGCTGTTTTTT. Its protein product is CASSLADSLELFF.